This T cell receptor (beta chain) was sequenced in a study of blood T cell repertoires in COVID-19. Study as a whole: Italy, Spain and the United States were the sources of the convalescent and acute COVID-19 samples.

In the authors' methods: Using reference gene primer amplification, nucleated cell counts were estimated. Clones were sequenced by immunoSEQ multiplex PCR, and TCRdb holds only the in-frame ones, with some missing. The V and J calls and clone size were taken over from that table, and D and trimming were inferred from the DNA. The table shows about 140,000 clones, with 82% occurring only once. Germline CDR1 MNHEY, CDR2 SMNVEV (reference sequence). The CDR3 spans 13 residues. V lost 3 bases and J 6 bases, leaving 8 bases between the germline ends. This rearrangement joins TRBV27 to TRBJ1-4; D remains unclear. The specimen sequenced was peripheral blood. The receptor was isolated from an elderly woman with acute or convalescent COVID-19. Here the CDR3 DNA reads TGTGCCAGCAGTTTTTCGGGGTATGAAAAACTGTTTTTT. As protein: CASSFSGYEKLFF. Full variable domain (remainder filled in from reference TRBV27 and TRBJ1-4): EAQVTQNPRYLITVTGKKLTVTCSQNMNHEYMSWYRQDPGLGLRQIYYSMNVEVTDKGDVPEGYKVSRKEKRNFPLILESPSPNQTSLYFCASSFSGYEKLFFGSGTQLSVL.